This T cell receptor beta chain was observed in a study of beta chain features in type 1 diabetes. The CDR3 sequence is 15 residues long. The germline V gene encodes CDR1 LNHNV and CDR2 YYDKDF (reference sequence). Trimming cost V 1 base and J 6 bases, with 13 bases left between them. Reverse transcribing all isolated RNA meant expressed TCRB transcripts were sequenced. The data were produced by immunoSEQ multiplex PCR, yet TCRdb's version contains in-frame clones alone and is incomplete. The data hold around 280,000 clones, with 14% to 15% observed a single time. Regarding this clone: Its antigen is as yet unknown.

Study-wide results and limits: Lower insertion and higher deletion counts appeared at VDJ junctions in type 1 diabetes patients. Whether TCRB rearrangement is influenced by HLA type was left unresolved in this analysis. Researchers report that Type 1 diabetes patients had moderately but significantly shorter TCRB CDR3s across all four CD4+ subsets.

The TCR comes from a man younger than 30 with type 1 diabetes. V gene TRBV15 combines with J gene TRBJ2-1; TRBD2 might be the D (5 bases). The sequencing input was naive CD4+ T cells from blood. The CDR3 reads CATSRVRGATNEQFF. Written as DNA, the CDR3 is TGTGCCACCAGCAGAGTTCGGGGAGCGACCAATGAGCAGTTCTTC.